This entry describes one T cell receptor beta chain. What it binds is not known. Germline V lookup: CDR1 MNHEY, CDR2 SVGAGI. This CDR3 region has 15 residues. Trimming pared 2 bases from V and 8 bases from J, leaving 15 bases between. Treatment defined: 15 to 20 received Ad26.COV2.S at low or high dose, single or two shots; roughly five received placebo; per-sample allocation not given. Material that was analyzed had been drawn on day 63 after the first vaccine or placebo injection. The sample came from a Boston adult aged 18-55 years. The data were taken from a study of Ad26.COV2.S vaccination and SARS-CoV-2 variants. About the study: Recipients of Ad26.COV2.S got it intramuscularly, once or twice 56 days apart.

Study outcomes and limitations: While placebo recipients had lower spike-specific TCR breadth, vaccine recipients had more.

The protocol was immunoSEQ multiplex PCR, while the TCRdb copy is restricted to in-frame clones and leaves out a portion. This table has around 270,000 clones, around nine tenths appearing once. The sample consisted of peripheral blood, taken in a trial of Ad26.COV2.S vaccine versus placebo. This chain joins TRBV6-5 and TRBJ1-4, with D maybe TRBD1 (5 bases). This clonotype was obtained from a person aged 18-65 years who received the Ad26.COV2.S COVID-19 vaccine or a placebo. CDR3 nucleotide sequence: TGTGCCAGCAGTTACGGGGCTGTCGTTGGGGAAAAACTGTTTTTT. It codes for CASSYGAVVGEKLFF.